This TCR beta chain came from a study of T cells after yellow fever vaccination. Study in general: Fractions of low cell number were prepared using SMART-Seq v4 Ultra Low Input. Whole-study findings and limits: A minor fraction of clonotypes spanned both CD4 and CD8 compartments.

Comment on this clonotype: Antigen: not known.

Trimming removed 3 bases at V and 4 bases at J, with 7 bases between. This CDR3 comprises 13 residues. Germline CDR1 is MNHEY and CDR2 is SVGAGI. TCRdb itself ran the 5' RACE reads through MiXCR, one entry per CDR3 protein. The table includes roughly 500,000 distinct CDR3 sequences, 19% detected once. The receptor comes from a man younger than 40 who received the YFV17D yellow fever vaccine. This sample comprised PBMCs, obtained 15 days after the yellow fever booster vaccination. The chain links TRBV6-5 to TRBJ2-1; no clear D. The CDR3 DNA reads TGTGCCAGCAGTTATGAAGGTTACAATGAGCAGTTCTTC. It codes for CASSYEGYNEQFF.